The rows below give T cell receptor beta chains drawn from one sample of a study of T cells in Graves' hyperthyroidism and ophthalmopathy. TCRdb reprocessed the multiplex PCR reads with MiXCR, giving one entry per CDR3 protein. Of 500,000 to 650,000 distinct CDR3 sequences listed, roughly 15% are singletons. Source material: blood. The source of these receptors is a woman aged 45-59 years with Graves' ophthalmopathy. The conserved cysteine and the conserved F or W are not part of the CDR3 here.

j_call v_call cdr3_aa
TRBJ1-2 TRBV6-2/TRBV6-3 ASSYSRDRLYGYT
TRBJ2-7 TRBV12-3/TRBV12-4 ASSFFPAAEGYEQY
TRBJ2-1 TRBV7-3 ASSLWGLANEQF
TRBJ2-1 TRBV7-6 ASSLPTSRSKYEQF
TRBJ2-7 TRBV7-8 ASSLVDRVFIGYEQY
TRBJ2-7 TRBV7-8 ASSLTREAPYEQY
TRBJ1-4 TRBV2 ASSENRGSEKLF
TRBJ1-1 TRBV6-2/TRBV6-3 ASREVTGKGSF
TRBJ1-1 TRBV20-1 SATPGQGIEAF
TRBJ2-7 TRBV6-2/TRBV6-3 ASRRGLAGPKSYEQY
TRBJ2-5 TRBV19 ATRGRETQY
TRBJ2-1 TRBV11-3 ASSLDPGLAGRYNEQL
TRBJ2-7 TRBV12-3/TRBV12-4 ASIWGGAGNEQY
TRBJ2-1 TRBV4-2 ASSHTGTSDYNEQF
TRBJ2-1 TRBV29-1 SGGPGRGEQF
TRBJ2-1 TRBV6-1 ASSFRGDNEQF
TRBJ2-2 TRBV4-1 ASSQAGFGTGELF
TRBJ2-7 TRBV7-9 ASSQGTGPSYEQY
TRBJ1-4 TRBV10-3 AITGAPDEKLF
TRBJ1-5 TRBV7-2 ASSLRDSGQPQH
TRBJ2-3 TRBV10-3 AISEQTSGSGTQY
TRBJ2-2 TRBV10-3 AISEGSGRRNTGELF
TRBJ2-7 TRBV28 ASSPGFRFSGPYEQY
TRBJ1-1 TRBV20-1 SARDRATEAF
TRBJ2-7 TRBV7-2 ASSLEGRPGLPSSYEQY
TRBJ2-7 TRBV10-3 AINGEGSEEQY
TRBJ1-2 TRBV30 AWTRTDYGYT
TRBJ2-1 TRBV7-2 ASSTDRVIDNEQF
TRBJ1-5 TRBV18 ASSPTQLTGADQPQH
TRBJ1-2 TRBV7-9 ASSTRDREGYT
TRBJ1-1 TRBV28 ASSLGQFLYAEAF
TRBJ2-1 TRBV10-3 AISEAAGGNEQF
TRBJ2-1 TRBV18 ASSPLAGGTNEQF
TRBJ2-3 TRBV11-3 ASSLDRQGADTQY
TRBJ2-5 TRBV7-2 ASSPTGTSYVPY
TRBJ2-3 TRBV9 ASSVGTSGRTLVSTDTQY
TRBJ2-7 TRBV20-1 SAREGGGEQY
TRBJ1-1 TRBV2 ASSVQGGDTEAF
TRBJ1-5 TRBV7-2 ASSLGQRQPQH
TRBJ1-1 TRBV12-5 ASGLVTGVGRNTEAF
TRBJ2-7 TRBV9 ASSVGQGDREQY